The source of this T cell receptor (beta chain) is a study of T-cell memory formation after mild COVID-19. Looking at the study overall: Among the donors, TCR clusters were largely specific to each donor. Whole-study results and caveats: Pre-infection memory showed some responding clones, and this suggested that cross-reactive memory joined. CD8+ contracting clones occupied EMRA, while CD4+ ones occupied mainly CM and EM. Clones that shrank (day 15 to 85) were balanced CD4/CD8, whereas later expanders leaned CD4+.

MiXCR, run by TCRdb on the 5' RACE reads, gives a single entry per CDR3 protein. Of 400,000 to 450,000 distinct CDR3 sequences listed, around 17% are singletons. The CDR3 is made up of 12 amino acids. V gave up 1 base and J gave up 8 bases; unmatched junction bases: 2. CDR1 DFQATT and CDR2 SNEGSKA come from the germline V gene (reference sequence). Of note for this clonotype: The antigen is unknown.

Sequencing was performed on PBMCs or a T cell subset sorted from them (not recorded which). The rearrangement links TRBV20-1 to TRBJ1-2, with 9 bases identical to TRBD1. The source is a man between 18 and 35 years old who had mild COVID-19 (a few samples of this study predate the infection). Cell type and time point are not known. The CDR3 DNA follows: TGCAGTGCTAGAGGGACAGGGGTCGGCTACACCTTC. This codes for CSARGTGVGYTF.